The 31 T cell receptor beta chains below all came from one sample that was sequenced in a study of OX40 agonist ivuxolimab in advanced cancers. The repertoire was sequenced with immunoSEQ multiplex PCR; TCRdb's copy has only in-frame clones and lacks some. Of more than 85,000 clones listed, roughly four fifths were seen once; the top ten hold almost 1.5%. The source was CD4+ or CD8+ T cells sorted from blood, collected in a trial of the OX40 agonist ivuxolimab. These receptors all stem from an adult with an advanced solid tumor such as melanoma, head and neck, liver or kidney cancer.

The chain has TRBV30 and TRBJ1-5; 7 bases agree with TRBD1. CDR1 and CDR2 from the germline V gene are GTSNPN and SVGIG (reference sequence). The CDR3 is made up of 13 amino acids. After removal of 2 bases from V and 4 bases from J, the junction contained 2 bases not matched to a gene. The CDR3: CAWSKGQNQPQHF. As DNA, the CDR3 is TGTGCCTGGAGTAAGGGACAGAATCAGCCCCAGCATTTT.

Worth noting for this clone: This same CDR3 is encoded by further DNA sequences in the sample. This chain connects TRBV6-5 to TRBJ2-7; 11 bases line up with TRBD1. Per germline, CDR1 MNHEY and CDR2 SVGAGI. The V segment lost 5 bases and the J segment 6 bases; nucleotides outside the gene matches: 6. The CDR3 extends over 14 amino acids. CDR3 region: CASSPSGTGGEQYF. CDR3 sequence (DNA): TGTGCCAGCAGTCCCTCCGGGACAGGGGGCGAGCAGTACTTC.

This clone has more than one count but fewer than ten. V and J are TRBV19 and TRBJ1-1; 9 positions match TRBD1. This CDR3 region has 15 residues. In germline, CDR1 is LNHDA, CDR2 SQIVND (reference sequence). V gave up 5 bases and J gave up 2 bases; unmatched junction bases: 6. The DNA for the CDR3 is TGTGCCAGTAGTTTACAGGGGGCACGTAACACTGAAGCTTTCTTT. It encodes CASSLQGARNTEAFF.

V gene TRBV7-2 combines with J gene TRBJ1-1; TRBD1 is a possible D gene (6 bases). This CDR3 is 14 amino acids long. Trimming cost V 5 bases and J 0 bases, with 10 bases left between them. Looked up from germline, CDR1 is SGHTA and CDR2 is FQGNSA. Here the CDR3 reads CASSVGQMNTEAFF. The CDR3 DNA follows: TGTGCCAGCAGCGTTGGACAGATGAACACTGAAGCTTTCTTT.

The V and J genes are TRBV4-1 and TRBJ2-7, with 9 bases identical to TRBD2. The ends lost 1 base at V and 12 bases at J; junction bases unmatched: 16. The CDR3 is 16 amino acids. Germline loops: CDR1 MGHRA, CDR2 YSYEKL. The CDR3 sequence is CASSQAGAGGQGVRYF. CDR3 in DNA: TGCGCCAGCAGCCAAGCTGGAGCGGGAGGCCAAGGAGTGCGGTACTTC.

The chain links TRBV4-3 to TRBJ2-7, with no clear D. The CDR3 contains 16 residues. V lost 1 base, J lost 2 bases, and 15 bases lay in between. Germline assignment: CDR1 LGHNA and CDR2 YSLEER. The DNA for the CDR3 is TGCGCCAGCAGCCAAGTCCTGGGAACTCCTCCCTACGAGCAGTACTTC. It is translated as CASSQVLGTPPYEQYF.

The chain links TRBV19 to TRBJ1-1; no reliable D call. The V end was cut by 9 bases, the J end by 8 bases, with 16 bases between. Germline CDR1 LNHDA, CDR2 SQIVND (reference sequence). This CDR3 spans 12 amino acids. The DNA of the CDR3 is TGTGCCAGCATGCCCCCATCAAGGGAAGCTTTCTTT. It codes for CASMPPSREAFF.

This clone showed up just once. The genes are TRBV6-4 and TRBJ2-7; 9 bases are shared with TRBD2. There are 14 residues in the CDR3. After removal of 11 bases from V and 2 bases from J, the junction contained 10 bases not matched to a gene. CDR1 is MRHNA and CDR2 is SNTAGT in the germline V gene. The CDR3 DNA reads TGTGCCCCCTCCGGGGGCGGGAGGGCCTACGAGCAGTACTTC. The encoded protein is CAPSGGGRAYEQYF.

The V gene is TRBV19, the J gene TRBJ2-7; 7 nucleotides match TRBD1. V lost 5 bases and J lost 12; bases outside the gene matches: 7. The V gene's germline CDR1 is LNHDA and CDR2 SQIVND (reference sequence). The CDR3 runs 11 residues. CDR3 nucleotide sequence: TGTGCCAGTAGTCGGCAGGGGGTTACGTACTTC. As protein: CASSRQGVTYF.

This clone has at least ten counts. J is TRBJ2-2 and V is TRBV21-1; the D call TRBD1 from the table was never checked on the DNA. TRBV21-1 is a pseudogene. CDR3 length: 14 amino acids. CDR3 sequence reads: CARYLQGGVGELFF. CDR3 nucleotides: TGTGCCAGGTACCTACAGGGGGGAGTCGGGGAGCTGTTTTTT.

CDR3 DNA sequence: TGTGCCAGCACCCTATCTCCGACAGGGAGCACAGATACGCAGTATTTT. It specifies CASTLSPTGSTDTQYF. The rearrangement joins TRBV27 to TRBJ2-3, with 7 bases lining up with TRBD1. This CDR3 has 16 amino acids. Germline V gene data show CDR1 as MNHEY and CDR2 as SMNVEV (reference sequence). V lost 7 bases, J lost 0 bases, and 10 bases stayed unmatched.

The chain joins TRBV28 to TRBJ1-4; unclear D gene. Germline CDR1 is MDHEN and CDR2 is SYDVKM. With 6 bases removed from V and 14 bases from J, the gap between germline ends came to 13 bases. CDR3 length: 11 amino acids. Here the CDR3 DNA reads TGTGCCAGCAGCCTCGACATAAAGCTGTTTTTT. Protein sequence: CASSLDIKLFF.

V is TRBV11-3 and J is TRBJ2-1, with D possibly matching TRBD2 (6 bases). The germline V gene encodes CDR1 SGHNT and CDR2 YENEEA. CDR3 length equals 14 residues. The V end lost 3 bases, the J end lost 6 bases, and 12 bases lay between the germline ends. The CDR3 coding sequence is TGTGCCAGCAGCTTCGACGCGGGATTCAATGAGCAGTTCTTC. The encoded protein is CASSFDAGFNEQFF.

The chain joins TRBV9 to TRBJ2-6; 7 bases are a match to TRBD1. The V and J ends lost 2 bases and 2 bases, in that order; junction bases with no gene match: 7. Germline CDR1 SGDLS, CDR2 YYNGEE. CDR3 length: 17 amino acids. CDR3 nucleotide sequence: TGTGCCAGCAGCGTTGGCCCCACAGGGGCTGGGGCCAACGTCCTGACTTTC. It specifies CASSVGPTGAGANVLTF.

The J gene is TRBJ1-1, the V gene TRBV18; TRBD1 matches at 8 bases. The CDR3 sequence is 16 residues long. V shed 2 bases and J 4 bases; nucleotides not matched to a gene: 9. Per the germline V gene, CDR1 is KGHSH and CDR2 is LQKENI. CDR3 residues: CASSPNGQGGATEAFF. As DNA, the CDR3 is TGTGCCAGCTCACCAAACGGACAGGGAGGAGCCACTGAAGCTTTCTTT.

The chain employs TRBV2 and TRBJ1-2, with 8 bases identical to TRBD1. The V and J ends lost 7 bases and 7 bases, in that order; junction bases with no gene match: 8. CDR3 length equals 13 residues. The germline V gene has CDR1 SNHLY and CDR2 FYNNEI. The CDR3 here is CASIPDRGLGYTF. CDR3 bases: TGTGCCAGCATCCCAGACAGGGGACTTGGCTACACCTTC.

This rearrangement joins TRBV29-1 to TRBJ1-1; perhaps TRBD1 as D (6 bases). Germline V gene data show CDR1 as SQVTM and CDR2 as ANQGSEA. The CDR3 is 11 amino acids. Trimming shortened V by 6 bases and J by 1 base, and 6 bases separated the two germline ends. The CDR3 DNA follows: TGCAGCGTGGGACAGAACACTGAAGCTTTCTTT. It is translated as CSVGQNTEAFF.

The CDR3 loop reads CASSRGYGANVLTF. CDR3 DNA sequence: TGTGCCAGTAGTCGGGGTTATGGGGCCAACGTCCTGACTTTC. The chain employs TRBV19 and TRBJ2-6, with D possibly matching TRBD2 (5 bases). With 5 bases removed from V and 3 bases from J, the gap between germline ends came to 8 bases. CDR1 is LNHDA and CDR2 is SQIVND in the germline V gene (reference sequence). The CDR3 spans 14 residues. The entire variable domain, with the rest obtained from reference TRBV19 and TRBJ2-6, is as follows: DGGITQSPKYLFRKEGQNVTLSCEQNLNHDAMYWYRQDPGQGLRLIYYSQIVNDFQKGDIAEGYSVSREKKESFPLTVTSAQKNPTAFYLCASSRGYGANVLTFGAGSRLTVL.

This clone has just one count. The V gene is TRBV10-2, the J gene TRBJ2-7; 14 bases align to TRBD2. CDR1 is WSHSY and CDR2 is SAAADI in the germline V gene. V gave up 6 bases and J gave up 5 bases; unmatched junction bases: 6. This CDR3 is built from 15 residues. In DNA, the CDR3 is TGCGCCAGCAGACTCGGGACTAGCGGGAGAGACGAGCAGTACTTC. This encodes CASRLGTSGRDEQYF.

V usage is TRBV2 and J usage is TRBJ1-3; D not certain. Germline CDR1 is SNHLY and CDR2 is FYNNEI. V lost 1 base, J lost 0 bases, and 7 bases lay in between. The CDR3 sequence is 15 residues long. Written as DNA, the CDR3 is TGTGCCAGCAGTGAAGACCCGAGCTCTGGAAACACCATATATTTT. Translating gives CASSEDPSSGNTIYF.

The rearrangement joins TRBV5-1 to TRBJ2-5; either TRBD1 or TRBD2 may supply D (5 bases each). The germline V and J ends were trimmed by 7 bases and 4 bases, with 17 bases remaining between them. The CDR3 length is 14 residues. Germline V CDR1 and CDR2: SGHRS, YFSETQ. In DNA, the CDR3 is TGCGCCAGCTCCAATCCGGGACGGCCAGAGACCCAGTACTTC. Translating gives CASSNPGRPETQYF.

This chain uses TRBV29-1 with TRBJ2-7, with D perhaps matching TRBD2 (5 bases). The CDR3 loop spans 12 amino acids. V was shortened by 1 base and J by 9 bases, with 13 bases between the two germline ends. CDR1 SQVTM and CDR2 ANQGSEA come from the germline V gene. DNA of the CDR3: TGCAGCGTTGAAGGGGAGAGGAGTCGGCAGTACTTC. Encoded protein: CSVEGERSRQYF.

This clone was recorded a few times. The chain uses TRBV9 and TRBJ1-6; D might be TRBD1 (5 bases). This CDR3 contains 13 residues. Germline CDR1 SGDLS, CDR2 YYNGEE. The V end lost 3 bases, the J end lost 7 bases, and 8 bases lay between the germline ends. CDR3 sequence reads: CASSAYRNSPLHF. The DNA for the CDR3 is TGTGCCAGCAGCGCCTACAGGAATTCACCCCTCCACTTT.

The chain has TRBV19 and TRBJ2-2, with D possibly TRBD1 on 6 matching bases. Deletions cut 5 bases from V and 5 bases from J, with 15 bases between. The length of the CDR3 is 15 residues. CDR1 is LNHDA and CDR2 is SQIVND in the germline V gene (reference sequence). CDR3 protein: CASSLRAQGTGELFF. The CDR3 DNA reads as TGTGCCAGTAGTCTCCGGGCACAGGGAACCGGGGAGCTGTTTTTT.

The chain employs TRBV7-2 and TRBJ1-3; possible D gene TRBD1, 5 bases. The CDR3 has 14 residues. The V end lost 1 base, the J end lost 4 bases, and 8 bases lay between the germline ends. The germline gives CDR1 SGHTA, CDR2 FQGNSA. The CDR3 coding sequence is TGTGCCAGCAGCTTAGTACAGGCGGGAAACACCATATATTTT. It translates to CASSLVQAGNTIYF.

The V gene is TRBV19, the J gene TRBJ2-5; D unclear. CDR3 length: 15 amino acids. Germline V gene data show CDR1 as LNHDA and CDR2 as SQIVND (reference sequence). V lost 4 bases to trimming and J lost 5 bases, with 17 bases between them. The CDR3 sequence is CASSTFAHQGETQYF. The CDR3 bases are TGTGCCAGTAGTACATTCGCTCACCAAGGGGAGACCCAGTACTTC.

The chain couples TRBV5-1 to TRBJ1-1, with 8 nucleotides matching TRBD1. The V segment lost 5 bases and the J segment 0 bases; nucleotides outside the gene matches: 12. The CDR3 has 17 amino acids. CDR1 and CDR2 (germline): SGHRS, YFSETQ. The CDR3 DNA reads as TGCGCCAGCAGGCCCCGGGGGACAGGTTCCATGAACACTGAAGCTTTCTTT. Residues: CASRPRGTGSMNTEAFF.

V is TRBV2 and J is TRBJ2-7; 11 bases are a match to TRBD2. The CDR3 has 16 residues. Germline CDR1 reads SNHLY; CDR2 reads FYNNEI. Trimming took 6 bases from V and 0 from J; bases not matched to a gene: 7. The CDR3 reads CASSGSGRASSYEQYF. CDR3 coding DNA: TGTGCCAGCAGCGGTAGCGGGAGGGCTAGCTCCTACGAGCAGTACTTC.

This chain joins TRBV14 and TRBJ1-1; no definite D call. Deletions cut 0 bases from V and 4 bases from J, with 3 bases between. This CDR3 contains 12 residues. Germline assignment: CDR1 SGHDN and CDR2 FVKESK. DNA for the CDR3: TGTGCCAGCAGCCAAGATAGCACTGAAGCTTTCTTT. Its protein is CASSQDSTEAFF.

V usage is TRBV5-5 and J usage is TRBJ2-1; TRBD2 aligns across 10 bases. The CDR3 covers 16 residues. The V gene's germline CDR1 is SGHKS and CDR2 YYEKEE (reference sequence). Trimming cost V 0 bases and J 3 bases; bases outside gene matches: 3. CDR3 sequence reads: CASSLDSGGNYNEQFF. The CDR3 DNA is TGTGCCAGCAGCTTGGATAGCGGGGGGAACTACAATGAGCAGTTCTTC.

The rearrangement joins TRBV19 to TRBJ1-5; D is possibly TRBD1 (6 bases). This CDR3 comprises 16 residues. Germline-derived CDR1 and CDR2 are LNHDA and SQIVND (reference sequence). The V gene lost 8 bases and the J gene lost 4 bases, with 21 bases spanning the gap. As DNA, the CDR3 is TGTGCCAGTCACGGGAGAACAGGGACCCTTAATCAGCCCCAGCATTTT. Its translation: CASHGRTGTLNQPQHF.